This T cell receptor beta chain originates from a study of neurological immune-mediated disorders. Every sequencing run produced over 170 million TCR-beta sequences, and the sequences from any one run covered 15-18 subjects. One entry per CDR3 protein results from TCRdb running MiXCR on the 5' RACE reads. This table holds fewer than 80,000 distinct CDR3 sequences, under 5% found once. This clonotype was recorded many times. CDR1 and CDR2 (germline): SGHTA, FQGNSA. The CDR3 has 14 residues. V was shortened by 7 bases and J by 1 base, with 13 bases between the two germline ends. The receptor was derived from a woman aged 45-65 years with multiple sclerosis. Source material: PBMCs. This chain connects TRBV7-2 to TRBJ1-2; possibly TRBD1 for D (6 bases). As DNA, the CDR3 is TGTGCCAGCACCTCCGGGACATTTAACTATGGCTACACCTTC. It yields the protein CASTSGTFNYGYTF.